This T cell receptor beta chain was sequenced in a study of blood T cell repertoires in COVID-19. Background on the study: Specimens from acute and convalescent COVID-19 originated in the United States, Italy and Spain.

Trimming left V 5 bases short and J 10 bases short, with 18 bases between. From germline, CDR1 is MNHEY and CDR2 SVGAGI. The CDR3 covers 14 residues. The repertoire was sequenced with immunoSEQ multiplex PCR; TCRdb's copy has only in-frame clones and lacks some. There are roughly 190,000 clones in the sample; about 85% occur only once, and 20% to 25% lies in the top ten. Sequenced input: peripheral blood. The TCR was taken from a man in his fifties or sixties with active or convalescent COVID-19. The chain uses TRBV6-5 and TRBJ2-1; weak D call: TRBD1 (5 bases). The CDR3 region is CASSTPGLGVEQFF. The CDR3 nucleotides are TGTGCCAGCAGTACCCCAGGGTTAGGGGTCGAGCAGTTCTTC.